The subject of this entry is one TCR beta chain. This sample is drawn from a study of T cell responses to AZD1222 COVID-19 vaccine. Per germline, CDR1 ENHRY and CDR2 SYGVKD. This CDR3 is 11 amino acids long. V lost 6 bases and J lost 2, with 4 bases in between. The assay was immunoSEQ multiplex PCR, and TCRdb's table has in-frame clones only and misses some. The table has 120,000 or so clones, approximately 89% seen once; the top ten hold more than 9%. Sample: peripheral blood, taken on day 0 of AZD1222 vaccination. The source of this sequence is an adult in good health. The chain has TRBV10-3 and TRBJ1-2; D is undetermined. The chain's CDR3 is CAIRENYGYTF. DNA for the CDR3: TGTGCCATCAGGGAGAACTATGGCTACACCTTC.